The text below deals with one T cell receptor (beta chain). As yet, its antigen is unknown. TCRdb re-called the 5' RACE reads through MiXCR, storing one row per CDR3 protein. The sample shows more than 1.5 million distinct CDR3 sequences, more than 30% of them seen only once. The data originate from a study of identical twins. Whole-study results and caveats: Twin sharing of out-of-frame TCR alpha was underestimated by models in monozygotic pairs. There is a chance that invariant MAIT and iNKT cells partially muddied zero-insertion analyses.

The source is a newborn girl in good health. The sequencing input was cord blood.

CDR3 sequence: CASSLQELDGYQETQYF. For the CDR3, the DNA is TGTGCCAGCAGCCTTCAGGAGCTCGACGGGTACCAAGAGACCCAGTACTTC. This rearrangement joins TRBV13 to TRBJ2-5; D remains unclear. The CDR3 has 17 residues. The V gene lost 5 bases and the J gene lost 0 bases, with 19 bases spanning the gap. CDR1 is PRHDT, CDR2 FYEKMQ, per germline (reference sequence).